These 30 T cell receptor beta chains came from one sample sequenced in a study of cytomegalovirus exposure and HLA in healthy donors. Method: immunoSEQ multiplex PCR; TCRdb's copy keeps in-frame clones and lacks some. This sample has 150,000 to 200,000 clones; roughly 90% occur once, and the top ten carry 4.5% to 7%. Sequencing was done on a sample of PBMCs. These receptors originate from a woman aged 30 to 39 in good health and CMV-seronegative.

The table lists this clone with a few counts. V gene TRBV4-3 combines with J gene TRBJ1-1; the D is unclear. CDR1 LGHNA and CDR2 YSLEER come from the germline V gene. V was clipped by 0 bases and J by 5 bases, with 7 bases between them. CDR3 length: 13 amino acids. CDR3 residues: CASSQDGETEAFF. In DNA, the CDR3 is TGCGCCAGCAGCCAAGATGGGGAAACTGAAGCTTTCTTT.

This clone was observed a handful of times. The CDR3 DNA is TGTGCCAGCAGTCCTGCCGGATACCAAGAGACCCAGTACTTC. Translated, it gives CASSPAGYQETQYF. The chain is built from TRBV28 and TRBJ2-5, with D uncertain. The V end was cut by 5 bases, the J end by 0 bases, with 10 bases between. Germline CDR1 is MDHEN and CDR2 is SYDVKM. This CDR3 has 14 residues.

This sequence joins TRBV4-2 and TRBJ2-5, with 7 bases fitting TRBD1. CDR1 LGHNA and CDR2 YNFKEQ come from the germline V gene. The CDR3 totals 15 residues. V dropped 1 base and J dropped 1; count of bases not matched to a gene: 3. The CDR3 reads CASSQGAGGQETQYF. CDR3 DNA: TGTGCCAGCAGCCAAGGCGCAGGGGGCCAAGAGACCCAGTACTTC.

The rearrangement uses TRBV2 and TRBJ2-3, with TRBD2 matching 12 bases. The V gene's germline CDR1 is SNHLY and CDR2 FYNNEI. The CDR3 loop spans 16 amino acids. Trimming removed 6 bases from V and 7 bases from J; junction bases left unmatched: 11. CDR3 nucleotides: TGTGCCAGCAGGGAACAGACTAGCGGGGGATTAAATACGCAGTATTTT. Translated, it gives CASREQTSGGLNTQYF.

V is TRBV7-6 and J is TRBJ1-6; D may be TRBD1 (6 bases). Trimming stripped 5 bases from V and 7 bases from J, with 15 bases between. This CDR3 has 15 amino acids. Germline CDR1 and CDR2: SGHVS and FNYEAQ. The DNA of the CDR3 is TGTGCCAGCAGCGAAGAGGGGGGGCAGAATTCACCCCTCCACTTT. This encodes CASSEEGGQNSPLHF.

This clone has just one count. CDR3 DNA: TGCGCCAGCAGCACCCGGACAGCTTATGGCTACACCTTC. It encodes CASSTRTAYGYTF. The J gene is TRBJ1-2, the V gene TRBV5-1; D may be TRBD1 (6 bases). The germline gives CDR1 SGHRS, CDR2 YFSETQ. Trimming shortened V by 4 bases and J by 5 bases, and 12 bases separated the two germline ends. The CDR3 spans 13 residues.

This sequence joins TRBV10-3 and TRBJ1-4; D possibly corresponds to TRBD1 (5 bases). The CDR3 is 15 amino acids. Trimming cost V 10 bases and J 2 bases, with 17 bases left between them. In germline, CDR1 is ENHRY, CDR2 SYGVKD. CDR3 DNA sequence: TGTGCCACCGCTCCAGGGTCTGGGACTAATGAAAAACTGTTTTTT. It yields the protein CATAPGSGTNEKLFF.

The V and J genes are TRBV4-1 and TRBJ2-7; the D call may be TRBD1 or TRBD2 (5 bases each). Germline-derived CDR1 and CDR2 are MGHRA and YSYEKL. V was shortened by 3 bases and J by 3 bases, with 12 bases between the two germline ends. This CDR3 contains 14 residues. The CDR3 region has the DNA TGCGCCAGCAGCCACTTGGGACCGAGCTACGAGCAGTACTTC. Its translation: CASSHLGPSYEQYF.

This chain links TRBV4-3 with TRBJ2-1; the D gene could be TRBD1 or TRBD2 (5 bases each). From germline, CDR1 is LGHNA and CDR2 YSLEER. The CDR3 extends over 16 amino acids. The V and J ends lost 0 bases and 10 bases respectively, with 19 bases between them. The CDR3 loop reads CASSQDGDVPSGEQFF. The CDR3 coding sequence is TGCGCCAGCAGCCAAGATGGGGACGTGCCCTCCGGGGAGCAGTTCTTC.

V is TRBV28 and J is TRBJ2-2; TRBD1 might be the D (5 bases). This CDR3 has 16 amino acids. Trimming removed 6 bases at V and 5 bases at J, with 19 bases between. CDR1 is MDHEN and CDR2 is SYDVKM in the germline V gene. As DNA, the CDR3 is TGTGCCAGCAGCAGTGGACATCGGGCGTGGACCGGGGAGCTGTTTTTT. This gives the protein CASSSGHRAWTGELFF.

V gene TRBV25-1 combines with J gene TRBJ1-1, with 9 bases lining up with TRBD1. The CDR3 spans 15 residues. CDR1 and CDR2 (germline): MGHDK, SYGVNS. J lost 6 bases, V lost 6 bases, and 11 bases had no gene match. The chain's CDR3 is CASRSTGGHAAEAFF. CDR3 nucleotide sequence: TGTGCCAGCAGGTCAACAGGGGGCCATGCAGCTGAAGCTTTCTTT.

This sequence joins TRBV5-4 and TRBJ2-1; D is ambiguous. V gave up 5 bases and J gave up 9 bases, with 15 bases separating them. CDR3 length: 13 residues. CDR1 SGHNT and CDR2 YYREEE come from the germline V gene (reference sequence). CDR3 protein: CASSSPSSGEQFF. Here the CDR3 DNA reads TGTGCCAGCAGTTCGCCAAGTTCCGGTGAGCAGTTCTTC.

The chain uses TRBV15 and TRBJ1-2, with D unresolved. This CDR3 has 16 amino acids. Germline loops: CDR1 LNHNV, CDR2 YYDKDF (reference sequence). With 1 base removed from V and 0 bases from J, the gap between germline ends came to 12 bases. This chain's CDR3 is CATSRGAESPNYGYTF. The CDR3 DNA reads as TGTGCCACCAGCAGAGGGGCCGAATCGCCTAACTATGGCTACACCTTC.

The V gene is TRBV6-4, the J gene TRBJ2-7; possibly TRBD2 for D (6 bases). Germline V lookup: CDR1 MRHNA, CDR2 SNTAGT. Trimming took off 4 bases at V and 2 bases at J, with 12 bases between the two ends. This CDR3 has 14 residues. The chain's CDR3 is CASSAGAPTYEQYF. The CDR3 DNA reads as TGTGCCAGCAGTGCGGGAGCGCCGACCTACGAGCAGTACTTC.

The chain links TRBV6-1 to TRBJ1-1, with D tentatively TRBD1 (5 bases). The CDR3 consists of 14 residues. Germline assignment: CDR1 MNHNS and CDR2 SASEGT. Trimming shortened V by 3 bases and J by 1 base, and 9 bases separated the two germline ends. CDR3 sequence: CASSDRGKNTEAFF. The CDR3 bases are TGTGCCAGCAGTGACCGGGGCAAGAACACTGAAGCTTTCTTT.

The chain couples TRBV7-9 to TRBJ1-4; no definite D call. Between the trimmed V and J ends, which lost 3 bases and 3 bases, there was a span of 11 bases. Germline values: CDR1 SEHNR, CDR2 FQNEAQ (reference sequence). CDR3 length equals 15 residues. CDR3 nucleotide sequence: TGTGCCAGCAGCTTCGGGCTGATTGCTAATGAAAAACTGTTTTTT. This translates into CASSFGLIANEKLFF.

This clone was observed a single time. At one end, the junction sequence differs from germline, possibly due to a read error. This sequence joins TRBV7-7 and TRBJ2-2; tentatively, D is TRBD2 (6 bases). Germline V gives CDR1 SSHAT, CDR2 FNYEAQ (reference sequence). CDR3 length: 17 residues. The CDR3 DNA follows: TGTGCTAGCAGCTTATCTGTGCGGGGAAGTTACACCGGGGAGCTGTTTTTT. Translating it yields CASSLSVRGSYTGELFF.

The CDR3 DNA sequence: TGCGCCAGCAGCTTGGCCGTGGTTGGCACTGAAGCTTTCTTT. Its translation is CASSLAVVGTEAFF. J is TRBJ1-1 and V is TRBV5-1; no clear D gene. CDR3 length equals 14 residues. Germline CDR1 is SGHRS and CDR2 is YFSETQ. The V end was cut by 0 bases, the J end by 4 bases, with 10 bases between.

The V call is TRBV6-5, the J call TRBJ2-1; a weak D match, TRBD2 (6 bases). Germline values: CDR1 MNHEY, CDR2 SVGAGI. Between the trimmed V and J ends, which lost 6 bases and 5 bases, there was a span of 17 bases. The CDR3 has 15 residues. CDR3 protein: CASSSAGMGNNEQFF. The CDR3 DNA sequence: TGTGCCAGCAGCTCCGCGGGGATGGGGAACAATGAGCAGTTCTTC.

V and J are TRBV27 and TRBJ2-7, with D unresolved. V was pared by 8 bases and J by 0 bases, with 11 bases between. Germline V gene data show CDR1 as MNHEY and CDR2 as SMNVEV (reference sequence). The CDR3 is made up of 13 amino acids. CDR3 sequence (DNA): TGTGCCAGCGCCGTGGGAAGCTCCTACGAGCAGTACTTC. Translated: CASAVGSSYEQYF.

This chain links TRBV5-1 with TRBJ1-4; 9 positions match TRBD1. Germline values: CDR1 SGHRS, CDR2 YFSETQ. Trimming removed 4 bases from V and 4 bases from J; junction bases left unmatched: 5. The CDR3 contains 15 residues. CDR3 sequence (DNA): TGCGCCAGCAGCCACAGGGGGCTGGTTAATGAAAAACTGTTTTTT. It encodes CASSHRGLVNEKLFF.

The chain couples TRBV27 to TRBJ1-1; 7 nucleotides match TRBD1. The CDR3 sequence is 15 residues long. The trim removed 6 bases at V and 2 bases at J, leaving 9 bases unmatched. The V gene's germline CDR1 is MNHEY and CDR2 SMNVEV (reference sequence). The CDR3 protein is CASSLRDRENTEAFF. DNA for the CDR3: TGTGCCAGCAGCCTCCGGGACAGAGAAAACACTGAAGCTTTCTTT.

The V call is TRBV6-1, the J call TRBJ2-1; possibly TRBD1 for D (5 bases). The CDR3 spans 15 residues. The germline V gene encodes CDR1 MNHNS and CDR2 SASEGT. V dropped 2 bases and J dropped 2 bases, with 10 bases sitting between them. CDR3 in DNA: TGTGCCAGCAGTGAACTTCAGGGTACCTACAATGAGCAGTTCTTC. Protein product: CASSELQGTYNEQFF.

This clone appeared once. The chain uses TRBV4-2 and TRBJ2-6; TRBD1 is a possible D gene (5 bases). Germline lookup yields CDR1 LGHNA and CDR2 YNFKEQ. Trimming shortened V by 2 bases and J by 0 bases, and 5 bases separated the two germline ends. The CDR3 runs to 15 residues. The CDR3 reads CASSQQGSGANVLTF. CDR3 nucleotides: TGTGCCAGCAGCCAACAGGGCTCTGGGGCCAACGTCCTGACTTTC.

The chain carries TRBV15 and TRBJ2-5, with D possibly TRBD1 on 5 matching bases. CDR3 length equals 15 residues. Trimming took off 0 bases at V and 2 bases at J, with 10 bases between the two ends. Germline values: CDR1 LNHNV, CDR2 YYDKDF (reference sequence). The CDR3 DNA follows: TGTGCCACCAGCAGAGACACAGGTCCTCAAGAGACCCAGTACTTC. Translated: CATSRDTGPQETQYF.

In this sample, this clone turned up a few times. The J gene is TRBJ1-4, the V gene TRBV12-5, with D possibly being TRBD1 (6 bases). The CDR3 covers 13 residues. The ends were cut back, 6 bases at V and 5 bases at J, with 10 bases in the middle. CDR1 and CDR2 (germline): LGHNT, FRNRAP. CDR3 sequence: CASGRGENEKLFF. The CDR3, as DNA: TGTGCTAGTGGCAGGGGAGAAAATGAAAAACTGTTTTTT.

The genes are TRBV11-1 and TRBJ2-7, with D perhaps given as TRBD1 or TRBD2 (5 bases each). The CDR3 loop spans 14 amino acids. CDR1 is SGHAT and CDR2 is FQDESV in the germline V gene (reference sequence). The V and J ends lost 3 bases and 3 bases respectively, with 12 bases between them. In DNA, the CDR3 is TGTGCCAGCAGCTTTTGGGGGAGCGGCTACGAGCAGTACTTC. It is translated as CASSFWGSGYEQYF.

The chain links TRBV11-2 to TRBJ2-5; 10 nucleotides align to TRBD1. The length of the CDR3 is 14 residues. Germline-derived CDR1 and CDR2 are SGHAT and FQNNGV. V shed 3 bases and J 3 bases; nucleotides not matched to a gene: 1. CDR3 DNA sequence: TGTGCCAGCAGCTTGACAGGGGGCGAAGAGACCCAGTACTTC. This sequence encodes CASSLTGGEETQYF.

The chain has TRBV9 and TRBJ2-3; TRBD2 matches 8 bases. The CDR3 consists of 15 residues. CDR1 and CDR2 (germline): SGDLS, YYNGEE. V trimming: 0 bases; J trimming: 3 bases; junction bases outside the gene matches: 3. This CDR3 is CASSVEGTRTDTQYF. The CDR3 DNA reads TGTGCCAGCAGCGTAGAAGGGACTAGAACAGATACGCAGTATTTT.

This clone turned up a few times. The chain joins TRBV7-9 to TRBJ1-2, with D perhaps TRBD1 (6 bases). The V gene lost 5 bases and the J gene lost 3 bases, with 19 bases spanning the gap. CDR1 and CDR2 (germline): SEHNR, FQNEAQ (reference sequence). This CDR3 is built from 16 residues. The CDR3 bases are TGTGCCAGCAGCCTCGCAGGGGCGCGAAGTGACTATGGCTACACCTTC. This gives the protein CASSLAGARSDYGYTF.